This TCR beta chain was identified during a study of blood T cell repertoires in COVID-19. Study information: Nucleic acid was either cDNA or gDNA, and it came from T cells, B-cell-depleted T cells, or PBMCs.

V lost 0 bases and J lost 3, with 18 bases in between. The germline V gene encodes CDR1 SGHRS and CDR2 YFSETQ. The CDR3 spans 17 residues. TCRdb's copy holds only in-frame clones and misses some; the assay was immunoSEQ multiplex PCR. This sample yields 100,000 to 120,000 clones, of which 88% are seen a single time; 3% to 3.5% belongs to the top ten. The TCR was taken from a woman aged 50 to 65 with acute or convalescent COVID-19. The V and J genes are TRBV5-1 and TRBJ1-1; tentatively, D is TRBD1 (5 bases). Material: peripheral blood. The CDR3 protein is CASSLAGQGRVDTEAFF. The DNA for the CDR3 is TGCGCCAGCAGCTTGGCTGGGCAGGGAAGGGTGGACACTGAAGCTTTCTTT.